The 26 T cell receptor beta chains presented below share a single source sample, sequenced in a study of OX40 agonist ivuxolimab in advanced cancers. Only in-frame clones appear in the TCRdb table, and some are missing; sequencing was by immunoSEQ multiplex PCR. This sample has fewer than 80,000 clones; 85% occur once, and the top ten carry less than 5%. Sequences were derived from CD4+ or CD8+ T cells sorted from blood, sampled in a trial of the OX40 agonist ivuxolimab. Receptors originate from an adult with an advanced solid tumor such as melanoma, head and neck, liver or kidney cancer.

This chain uses TRBV28 with TRBJ2-5, with D perhaps matching TRBD1 (5 bases). V was cut by 5 bases and J by 0 bases, with 22 bases left in between. From germline, CDR1 is MDHEN and CDR2 SYDVKM. The length of the CDR3 is 18 residues. The CDR3, as DNA: TGTGCCAGCAGTCTCTCCGCTCAAGGGGTCATGTACCAAGAGACCCAGTACTTC. Its protein product is CASSLSAQGVMYQETQYF.

This clone was recorded only once. This chain joins TRBV4-3 and TRBJ2-2; D is perhaps TRBD1 or TRBD2 (6 bases each). This CDR3 comprises 16 residues. The V end was cut by 3 bases, the J end by 0 bases, with 11 bases between. The germline CDR1 and CDR2 sequences are LGHNA and YSLEER. The CDR3 spells CASSQGGQTNTGELFF. CDR3 DNA: TGCGCCAGCAGCCAGGGGGGCCAAACGAACACCGGGGAGCTGTTTTTT.

This clone has a single count. The V gene is TRBV19, the J gene TRBJ2-4; 7 bases align to TRBD2. V lost 3 bases and J lost 4; bases outside the gene matches: 15. CDR3 size: 18 residues. The germline V gene encodes CDR1 LNHDA and CDR2 SQIVND (reference sequence). The CDR3 loop is CASSIGFRGRVKKNIQYF. CDR3 nucleotides: TGTGCCAGTAGTATCGGGTTTCGAGGGAGGGTAAAGAAAAACATTCAGTACTTC.

The rearrangement joins TRBV4-2 to TRBJ1-4; no definite D call. Trimming took 1 base from V and 4 from J, leaving 7 bases between them. Germline V gene sequence: CDR1 LGHNA, CDR2 YNFKEQ. The CDR3 loop spans 14 amino acids. CDR3 coding DNA: TGTGCCAGCAGCCAAGGGGATAATAATGAAAAACTGTTTTTT. Protein product: CASSQGDNNEKLFF.

The rearrangement links TRBV6-6 to TRBJ1-3; the match to TRBD1 covers 10 bases. Trimming at V came to 7 bases and at J to 10 bases, leaving 10 bases not matched to a gene. The CDR3 has 14 residues. Germline V lookup: CDR1 MNHNY, CDR2 SVGAGI (reference sequence). In DNA, the CDR3 is TGTGCCAGCACCACCGGACAGGGGGAAGGAACCATATATTTT. Its translation: CASTTGQGEGTIYF.

The rearrangement links TRBV6-5 to TRBJ1-5; TRBD1 might be the D (5 bases). CDR1 MNHEY and CDR2 SVGAGI come from the germline V gene. This CDR3 contains 15 residues. The germline V and J ends were trimmed by 7 bases and 0 bases, with 13 bases remaining between them. The chain's CDR3 is CASKTRTYSNQPQHF. CDR3 nucleotide sequence: TGTGCCAGCAAAACACGGACATATAGCAATCAGCCCCAGCATTTT.

The chain is built from TRBV19 and TRBJ1-2; tentatively, D is TRBD1 (6 bases). V lost 3 bases to trimming and J lost 4 bases, with 15 bases between them. This CDR3 is 15 amino acids long. Germline V lookup: CDR1 LNHDA, CDR2 SQIVND (reference sequence). CDR3 in DNA: TGTGCCAGTAGTATCACAGGGCCATTTGGCTATGGCTACACCTTC. Protein sequence: CASSITGPFGYGYTF.

The CDR3 DNA reads as TGTGCCAGCAAGGACTACACACAGGCTGAGCAGTTCTTC. Protein product: CASKDYTQAEQFF. The rearrangement joins TRBV27 to TRBJ2-1; D is possibly TRBD2 (6 bases). CDR3 size: 13 residues. Germline V lookup: CDR1 MNHEY, CDR2 SMNVEV (reference sequence). V dropped 7 bases and J dropped 9 bases, with 16 bases sitting between them.

The J gene is TRBJ2-5, the V gene TRBV30; no firm D call. The CDR3 is 12 amino acids. With 0 bases removed from V and 7 bases from J, the gap between germline ends came to 9 bases. The germline CDR1 and CDR2 sequences are GTSNPN and SVGIG (reference sequence). DNA for the CDR3: TGTGCCTGGAGTGTACTATCGGGGACCCAGTACTTC. It yields the protein CAWSVLSGTQYF.

V usage is TRBV27 and J usage is TRBJ2-7; D is undetermined. V dropped 4 bases and J dropped 0 bases, with 19 bases sitting between them. CDR1 is MNHEY and CDR2 is SMNVEV in the germline V gene (reference sequence). The CDR3 has 17 residues. The DNA of the CDR3 is TGTGCCAGCAGTTCCCGATCACGCCTCAGGAGCTCCTACGAGCAGTACTTC. It encodes CASSSRSRLRSSYEQYF.

The chain couples TRBV9 to TRBJ2-3, with D possibly being TRBD2 (6 bases). Trimming stripped 4 bases from V and 3 bases from J, with 24 bases between. Germline V CDR1 and CDR2: SGDLS, YYNGEE. The CDR3 is 18 amino acids. CDR3 bases: TGTGCCAGCAGCTCTCCCACTAGTAGCGGAGTGGGGACAGATACGCAGTATTTT. Translation gives CASSSPTSSGVGTDTQYF.

V usage is TRBV5-6 and J usage is TRBJ1-2; possible D gene TRBD1, 5 bases. The V and J ends lost 5 bases and 7 bases respectively, with 24 bases between them. This CDR3 has 16 residues. Germline V lookup: CDR1 SGHDT, CDR2 YYEEEE. CDR3 DNA: TGTGCCAGCAGGACAACCGGGACCCCCCCTACTATTGGCTACACCTTC. This translates into CASRTTGTPPTIGYTF.

The chain couples TRBV6-4 to TRBJ2-1, with 7 nucleotides matching TRBD2. This CDR3 comprises 13 residues. Germline trimming cut 0 bases from V and 12 bases from J; bases unmatched to any gene: 5. Germline loops: CDR1 MRHNA, CDR2 SNTAGT. CDR3 protein: CASSDSVTSRQFF. CDR3 DNA sequence: TGTGCCAGCAGTGACTCCGTGACTAGCCGGCAGTTCTTC.

This clone was recorded only once. This chain joins TRBV10-3 and TRBJ2-5; D perhaps matches TRBD1 (6 bases). This CDR3 is built from 12 residues. V was cut by 10 bases and J by 2 bases, with 11 bases left in between. Germline V gene lookup returns CDR1 ENHRY and CDR2 SYGVKD. As DNA, the CDR3 is TGTGCCACTCGGACAGCGCAAGAGACCCAGTACTTC. It is translated as CATRTAQETQYF.

The chain carries TRBV10-3 and TRBJ2-7, with TRBD2 matching over 12 bases. The CDR3 sequence is 17 residues long. In germline, CDR1 is ENHRY, CDR2 SYGVKD. Unmatched junction bases numbered 9, after V lost 4 bases and J lost 2 bases. CDR3 residues: CAISGPTSGRPAYEQYF. For the CDR3, the DNA is TGTGCCATCAGTGGCCCCACTAGCGGGAGGCCCGCCTACGAGCAGTACTTC.

A single count supports this clone. The chain joins TRBV5-1 to TRBJ2-5; D gene unclear. Germline V gene sequence: CDR1 SGHRS, CDR2 YFSETQ. With 4 bases removed from V and 3 bases from J, the gap between germline ends came to 7 bases. The CDR3 sequence is 12 residues long. CDR3 sequence (DNA): TGCGCCAGCAGCCCGAATAAAGAGACCCAGTACTTC. Protein: CASSPNKETQYF.

The rearrangement joins TRBV4-3 to TRBJ2-7, with 8 bases aligning to TRBD2. Germline CDR1 LGHNA, CDR2 YSLEER. This CDR3 has 13 residues. V trimming: 2 bases; J trimming: 3 bases; junction bases outside the gene matches: 0. This CDR3 is CASSQSGGYEQYF. The CDR3 DNA reads TGCGCCAGCAGCCAAAGCGGGGGCTACGAGCAGTACTTC.

This clone was picked up a small number of times. The chain uses TRBV2 and TRBJ1-5, with TRBD1 matching 7 bases. The CDR3 covers 13 residues. The germline V gene has CDR1 SNHLY and CDR2 FYNNEI. The V segment lost 6 bases and the J segment 4 bases; nucleotides outside the gene matches: 3. The CDR3 protein is CASRTGTNQPQHF. The CDR3 nucleotides are TGTGCCAGCAGGACAGGGACAAATCAGCCCCAGCATTTT.

Comment on this clone: An end of the junction does not agree with germline; a read error may underlie this. The chain combines TRBV23-1 with TRBJ1-1; possible D gene TRBD1, 5 bases. TRBV23-1 is an open reading frame, and its role is uncertain. This CDR3 is built from 11 residues. The CDR3 sequence is CASGVDSLVIF. The CDR3 DNA reads TGCGCCTCGGGGGTGGACTCCCTTGTGATTTTT.

The chain links TRBV7-2 to TRBJ1-5, with unresolved D. Germline CDR1 is SGHTA and CDR2 is FQGNSA. V was clipped by 1 base and J by 7 bases, with 20 bases between them. This CDR3 is 17 amino acids long. CDR3 protein: CASSLDQVSGYVQPQHF. The CDR3 bases are TGTGCCAGCAGCTTAGATCAGGTCAGCGGATACGTGCAGCCCCAGCATTTT. The full variable domain, in which reference TRBV7-2 and TRBJ1-5 provide the parts outside the CDR3, is GAGVSQSPSNKVTEKGKDVELRCDPISGHTALYWYRQSLGQGLEFLIYFQGNSAPDKSGLPSDRFSAERTGGSVSTLTIQRTQQEDSAVYLCASSLDQVSGYVQPQHFGDGTRLSIL.

The chain has TRBV9 and TRBJ1-2, with TRBD1 as a possible D gene (6 bases). V lost 0 bases, J lost 5 bases, and 11 bases lay in between. Germline V gene sequence: CDR1 SGDLS, CDR2 YYNGEE. The CDR3 sequence is 14 residues long. CDR3: CASSVDGRGYGYTF. CDR3 DNA sequence: TGTGCCAGCAGCGTAGACGGCAGGGGTTATGGCTACACCTTC.

The CDR3 coding sequence is TGTGCCAGCAGCACAGCTAACTATGGCTACACCTTC. This gives the protein CASSTANYGYTF. This sequence joins TRBV28 and TRBJ1-2; D not resolved. Germline V lookup: CDR1 MDHEN, CDR2 SYDVKM. The ends were cut back, 6 bases at V and 0 bases at J, with 5 bases in the middle. CDR3 length: 12 amino acids.

V and J are TRBV11-2 and TRBJ2-1; the D is unclear. CDR1 is SGHAT, CDR2 FQNNGV, per germline. V lost 5 bases and J lost 7, with 12 bases in between. The CDR3 extends over 13 amino acids. The CDR3 loop is CASSPRLGNEQFF. The CDR3 nucleotides read TGTGCCAGCAGCCCGCGGTTGGGTAATGAGCAGTTCTTC.

The rearrangement joins TRBV4-3 to TRBJ1-4, with unresolved D. The CDR3 consists of 16 residues. Germline V gives CDR1 LGHNA, CDR2 YSLEER. The V end lost 1 base, the J end lost 3 bases, and 12 bases lay between the germline ends. The CDR3 protein is CASSQGMRGANEKLFF. The CDR3 DNA sequence: TGCGCCAGCAGCCAAGGTATGAGAGGTGCTAATGAAAAACTGTTTTTT.

This chain uses TRBV5-1 with TRBJ2-5, with 7 bases matching TRBD2. Trimming cost V 4 bases and J 5 bases; bases outside gene matches: 11. This CDR3 has 15 residues. CDR1 is SGHRS and CDR2 is YFSETQ in the germline V gene. The CDR3 spells CASSESGVGVETQYF. The CDR3 coding sequence is TGCGCCAGCAGCGAGAGCGGGGTGGGAGTGGAGACCCAGTACTTC. The full variable domain, in which reference TRBV5-1 and TRBJ2-5 provide the parts outside the CDR3, is KAGVTQTPRYLIKTRGQQVTLSCSPISGHRSVSWYQQTPGQGLQFLFEYFSETQRNKGNFPGRFSGRQFSNSRSEMNVSTLELGDSALYLCASSESGVGVETQYFGPGTRLLVL.

CDR3 nucleotide sequence: TGTGCCAGTTTAGGATCCGGGGGGCCCTACGAGCAGTACTTC. It specifies CASLGSGGPYEQYF. The gene calls are TRBV6-1 and TRBJ2-7, with D possibly being TRBD2 (7 bases). The CDR3 is 14 amino acids. V lost 9 bases and J lost 2, with 17 bases in between. The germline V gene has CDR1 MNHNS and CDR2 SASEGT.